Shown below are 25 T cell receptor beta chains from a single sample sequenced in a study of cytomegalovirus exposure and HLA in healthy donors. In the PCR, 60 Vbeta and 13 Jbeta primers were used. Some clones are missing from TCRdb's copy, which holds only in-frame ones; the method was immunoSEQ multiplex PCR. Here the sample spans 150,000 to 200,000 clones, roughly four fifths being singletons. Sequences were obtained from PBMCs. The receptors stem from a man aged 45-65 years in good health and CMV-seronegative.

The chain uses TRBV5-4 and TRBJ1-1; TRBD1 matches 8 bases. This CDR3 contains 17 residues. Trimming at V came to 0 bases and at J to 1 base, leaving 8 bases not matched to a gene. Germline CDR1 reads SGHNT; CDR2 reads YYREEE (reference sequence). CDR3 residues: CASSLGTGQPSNTEAFF. CDR3 sequence (DNA): TGTGCCAGCAGCTTGGGGACAGGGCAGCCCTCGAACACTGAAGCTTTCTTT.

The chain joins TRBV7-6 to TRBJ1-4; TRBD1 aligns across 9 bases. CDR1 SGHVS and CDR2 FNYEAQ come from the germline V gene. V lost 1 base, J lost 11 bases, and 8 bases stayed unmatched. This CDR3 contains 15 residues. The CDR3 protein is CASSLEGQGGGKLFF. The CDR3 bases are TGTGCCAGCAGCTTAGAGGGACAGGGTGGAGGCAAACTGTTTTTT.

In this sample, this clone turned up once. The chain combines TRBV7-2 with TRBJ1-5, with 10 bases that match TRBD1. With V trimmed by 2 bases and J by 5 bases, 12 bases remained unmatched. CDR3 length equals 18 residues. Germline-derived CDR1 and CDR2 are SGHTA and FQGNSA. The CDR3 loop reads CASSLSPTGGGGDQPQHF. CDR3 DNA: TGTGCCAGCAGCTTAAGCCCGACAGGGGGCGGAGGCGATCAGCCCCAGCATTTT.

The rearrangement joins TRBV5-1 to TRBJ2-1; TRBD1 aligns across 8 bases. Per the germline V gene, CDR1 is SGHRS and CDR2 is YFSETQ. V shed 0 bases and J 7 bases; nucleotides not matched to a gene: 6. This CDR3 is built from 15 residues. CDR3 sequence (DNA): TGCGCCAGCAGCTTGGGACAGGGGTGGAGGAATGAGCAGTTCTTC. Its translation is CASSLGQGWRNEQFF.

This clone is a singleton in its sample. The chain has TRBV7-2 and TRBJ1-2; maybe TRBD1 (5 bases). Germline V gene sequence: CDR1 SGHTA, CDR2 FQGNSA. Trimming cost V 5 bases and J 6 bases, with 13 bases left between them. The CDR3 is 13 amino acids. The CDR3 is CASSRGGFDGYTF. The CDR3 nucleotides are TGTGCCAGCAGCAGGGGTGGTTTCGATGGCTACACCTTC.

This clone was seen a single time. The chain is built from TRBV15 and TRBJ2-2; D may be TRBD2 (5 bases). Trimming took off 4 bases at V and 7 bases at J, with 13 bases between the two ends. Germline lookup yields CDR1 LNHNV and CDR2 YYDKDF (reference sequence). This CDR3 is 14 amino acids long. In DNA, the CDR3 is TGTGCCACCAGCACTGGGTGGGGAGTCGGGGAGCTGTTTTTT. This encodes CATSTGWGVGELFF.

The chain carries TRBV29-1 and TRBJ2-7; 9 bases are a match to TRBD1. J gave up 3 bases and V 3 bases, and 3 bases lay outside the gene matches. Germline CDR1 and CDR2: SQVTM and ANQGSEA. The CDR3 loop spans 13 amino acids. CDR3 sequence: CSVDGTGSYEQYF. The CDR3 DNA sequence: TGCAGCGTTGATGGGACAGGGAGCTACGAGCAGTACTTC.

The genes are TRBV28 and TRBJ2-1; 9 bases agree with TRBD2. V was clipped by 0 bases and J by 4 bases; unmatched bases: 1. The CDR3 has 15 residues. CDR1 and CDR2 (germline): MDHEN, SYDVKM. In DNA, the CDR3 is TGTGCCAGCAGTTTATGGAGCGGGAGGTACAATGAGCAGTTCTTC. Its translation: CASSLWSGRYNEQFF.

This chain uses TRBV7-3 with TRBJ1-1; TRBD1 matches 10 bases. Germline CDR1 reads SGHTA; CDR2 reads FQGTGA. CDR3 length: 16 amino acids. The V and J ends lost 5 bases and 7 bases, in that order; junction bases with no gene match: 13. CDR3 region: CASSLYPGTGVNEAFF. CDR3 in DNA: TGTGCCAGCAGCCTATACCCAGGGACAGGGGTTAATGAAGCTTTCTTT.

The rearrangement uses TRBV6-5 and TRBJ1-5; TRBD1 aligns across 9 bases. CDR3 length: 14 amino acids. V dropped 6 bases and J dropped 4; count of bases not matched to a gene: 4. CDR1 is MNHEY, CDR2 SVGAGI, per germline. In DNA, the CDR3 is TGTGCCAGCAGATCGGGACAGGGAAATCAGCCCCAGCATTTT. Its translation is CASRSGQGNQPQHF.

This clone was picked up a small number of times. The chain uses TRBV5-1 and TRBJ2-7, with 11 bases that match TRBD2. J lost 4 bases, V lost 0 bases, and 3 bases had no gene match. The germline V gene encodes CDR1 SGHRS and CDR2 YFSETQ. The CDR3 length is 15 residues. DNA of the CDR3: TGCGCCAGCAGCTTGGGGACTAGCGGGTATTACGAGCAGTACTTC. Protein: CASSLGTSGYYEQYF. Full variable domain (outside the CDR3, taken from reference TRBV5-1 and TRBJ2-7): KAGVTQTPRYLIKTRGQQVTLSCSPISGHRSVSWYQQTPGQGLQFLFEYFSETQRNKGNFPGRFSGRQFSNSRSEMNVSTLELGDSALYLCASSLGTSGYYEQYFGPGTRLTVT.

On this clone: Other DNA sequences of this sample code for an identical CDR3. The V gene is TRBV25-1, the J gene TRBJ1-6; 7 bases align to TRBD1. Per the germline V gene, CDR1 is MGHDK and CDR2 is SYGVNS. V dropped 3 bases and J dropped 3; count of bases not matched to a gene: 8. This CDR3 region has 17 residues. CDR3 protein: CASSERGQTNYNSPLHF. DNA of the CDR3: TGTGCCAGCAGTGAGAGGGGGCAGACGAACTATAATTCACCCCTCCACTTT. The entire variable domain, with the rest obtained from reference TRBV25-1 and TRBJ1-6, is as follows: EADIYQTPRYLVIGTGKKITLECSQTMGHDKMYWYQQDPGMELHLIHYSYGVNSTEKGDLSSESTVSRIRTEHFPLTLESARPSHTSQYLCASSERGQTNYNSPLHFGNGTRLTVT.

The CDR3 bases are TGTGCCAGTAGTATCGGGACAGGGGGGAGTACCGGGGAGCTGTTTTTT. Residues: CASSIGTGGSTGELFF. The chain links TRBV19 to TRBJ2-2, with 11 bases fitting TRBD1. Germline V gives CDR1 LNHDA, CDR2 SQIVND (reference sequence). Trimming removed 3 bases from V and 5 bases from J; junction bases left unmatched: 5. The CDR3 is 16 amino acids.

This chain joins TRBV7-9 and TRBJ2-5, with 12 bases identical to TRBD2. J gave up 4 bases and V 6 bases, and 9 bases lay outside the gene matches. The CDR3 length is 16 residues. Germline CDR1 reads SEHNR; CDR2 reads FQNEAQ (reference sequence). The CDR3 reads CASRPGLAGLRETQYF. In DNA form, the CDR3 reads TGTGCCAGCAGACCAGGACTAGCGGGATTGAGAGAGACCCAGTACTTC.

The DNA for the CDR3 is TGTGCCAGCAGCGTAGGGTCGGGGGGGACAGGGAACTACGAGCAGTACTTC. Amino acid sequence: CASSVGSGGTGNYEQYF. This chain connects TRBV9 to TRBJ2-7, with a possible D match to TRBD1 (9 bases). This CDR3 is 17 amino acids long. Trimming left V 0 bases short and J 3 bases short, with 19 bases between. The V gene's germline CDR1 is SGDLS and CDR2 YYNGEE.

The chain uses TRBV7-3 and TRBJ2-3, with 9 bases lining up with TRBD2. The V segment lost 1 base and the J segment 2 bases; nucleotides outside the gene matches: 4. The CDR3 sequence is 16 residues long. Germline CDR1 reads SGHTA; CDR2 reads FQGTGA. Written as DNA, the CDR3 is TGTGCCAGCAGCTTAATAGGCGGGGGGGCCACAGATACGCAGTATTTT. Protein: CASSLIGGGATDTQYF.

This chain connects TRBV7-3 to TRBJ1-1; the D is unclear. Deletions cut 5 bases from V and 5 bases from J, with 15 bases between. The CDR3 is 14 residues long. Germline V gene data show CDR1 as SGHTA and CDR2 as FQGTGA. In DNA form, the CDR3 reads TGTGCCAGCAGCGATAACGCGGGTAGTACTGAAGCTTTCTTT. Translated, it gives CASSDNAGSTEAFF. Drawing the rest from reference TRBV7-3 and TRBJ1-1, the complete variable domain is GAGVSQTPSNKVTEKGKYVELRCDPISGHTALYWYRQSLGQGPEFLIYFQGTGAADDSGLPNDRFFAVRPEGSVSTLKIQRTERGDSAVYLCASSDNAGSTEAFFGQGTRLTVV.

The rearrangement links TRBV7-6 to TRBJ2-1; 7 nucleotides agree with TRBD1. The CDR3 is 15 amino acids. V gave up 5 bases and J gave up 4 bases; unmatched junction bases: 8. CDR1 is SGHVS and CDR2 is FNYEAQ in the germline V gene. The CDR3 region is CASSNPGTVYNEQFF. The DNA for the CDR3 is TGTGCCAGCAGCAATCCCGGGACAGTGTACAATGAGCAGTTCTTC.

The CDR3 sequence is CASSLAGQGNEKLFF. CDR3 in DNA: TGTGCCAGCAGCTTAGCTGGACAGGGTAATGAAAAACTGTTTTTT. This sequence joins TRBV7-2 and TRBJ1-4; 8 positions match TRBD1. Trimming at V came to 0 bases and at J to 4 bases, leaving 1 base not matched to a gene. The CDR3 contains 15 residues. Germline V gene sequence: CDR1 SGHTA, CDR2 FQGNSA.

V and J are TRBV10-1 and TRBJ2-5; TRBD2 might be the D (6 bases). The CDR3 contains 14 residues. V lost 2 bases to trimming and J lost 5 bases, with 12 bases between them. From germline, CDR1 is WNHNN and CDR2 SYGVQD (reference sequence). Written as DNA, the CDR3 is TGCGCCAGCAGTGAGCTGGCTAGCGAGGAGACCCAGTACTTC. It specifies CASSELASEETQYF.

The chain has TRBV2 and TRBJ1-1; the match to TRBD1 covers 10 bases. With V trimmed by 6 bases and J by 11 bases, 6 bases remained unmatched. Germline V CDR1 and CDR2: SNHLY, FYNNEI. The CDR3 is made up of 12 amino acids. The CDR3 is CASSGTGVGAFF. The CDR3 DNA is TGTGCCAGCAGCGGGACAGGGGTCGGGGCTTTCTTT.

The chain is built from TRBV7-2 and TRBJ1-6, with 8 nucleotides matching TRBD1. J lost 10 bases, V lost 5 bases, and 10 bases had no gene match. The CDR3 length is 15 residues. Looked up from germline, CDR1 is SGHTA and CDR2 is FQGNSA. CDR3 in amino acids: CASSPKTGVYSPLHF. CDR3 nucleotide sequence: TGTGCCAGCAGCCCTAAGACAGGGGTTTACTCACCCCTCCACTTT.

The chain carries TRBV19 and TRBJ1-4; D may be TRBD1 (5 bases). This CDR3 is 14 amino acids long. With 6 bases removed from V and 10 bases from J, the gap between germline ends came to 18 bases. Germline CDR1 and CDR2: LNHDA and SQIVND (reference sequence). CDR3 nucleotides: TGTGCCAGTAGGGTCTCCCGGGGGGAAGGAAAACTGTTTTTT. It encodes CASRVSRGEGKLFF.

V usage is TRBV30 and J usage is TRBJ2-3; TRBD1 matches 10 bases. V was pared by 4 bases and J by 7 bases, with 5 bases of the junction left unmatched. The CDR3 totals 13 residues. Germline CDR1 is GTSNPN and CDR2 is SVGIG (reference sequence). In nucleotides, the CDR3 is TGTGCCTGGAAACGACAGGGGGCACATACGCAGTATTTT. It translates to CAWKRQGAHTQYF.

On this clone: Other DNA sequences in the same sample also yield this CDR3. V usage is TRBV18 and J usage is TRBJ1-1, with D possibly matching TRBD1 (6 bases). The CDR3 spans 16 residues. Trimming shortened V by 0 bases and J by 8 bases, and 19 bases separated the two germline ends. CDR1 KGHSH and CDR2 LQKENI come from the germline V gene. The CDR3 is CASSPPGTWAAKEAFF. CDR3 coding DNA: TGTGCCAGCTCACCACCGGGGACATGGGCAGCCAAGGAAGCTTTCTTT.